The present T cell receptor (delta chain) was sequenced within a study of Vδ1+ human thymocytes. Germline-derived CDR1 and CDR2 are TSWWSYY and QGS. The CDR3 is made up of 16 amino acids. V lost 0 bases to trimming and J lost 7 bases, with 18 bases between them. In regard to this clone: Its antigen remains unidentified.

Extracted RNA was reverse transcribed into cDNA. The CDR3 regions were amplified by multiplex PCR from V-gene primers to a constant-region primer. TCRdb re-called the multiplex PCR reads with CATT. The sample has roughly 55,000 delta-chain clones, about 16% seen once. Overall study findings and caveats: Unexpected Vdelta2 sequences could cause misinterpretation of bulk repertoire data. Thymic TRG and TRD repertoires appeared highly polyclonal. Thymic delta-chain repertoires held roughly 18% Vdelta2 sequences and few Vdelta3, despite high sort purity.

The sorted cells were CD3+ Vdelta1+ Vdelta2- thymocytes from alphabeta-depleted thymus. Sequenced sample: Vdelta1+ gamma-delta thymocytes from the thymus. This sample's subset: FACS-sorted CD3+ TCRalphabeta- TCRVdelta1+ TCRVdelta2- thymocytes. The receptor's source is a boy under two years old who had congenital heart surgery. V is TRDV1 and J is TRDJ1; D ambiguous. CDR3 in DNA: TGTGCTCTTGGGGAACTCACTCACCCAACGCTCCGTAAACTCATCTTT. Translating gives CALGELTHPTLRKLIF.